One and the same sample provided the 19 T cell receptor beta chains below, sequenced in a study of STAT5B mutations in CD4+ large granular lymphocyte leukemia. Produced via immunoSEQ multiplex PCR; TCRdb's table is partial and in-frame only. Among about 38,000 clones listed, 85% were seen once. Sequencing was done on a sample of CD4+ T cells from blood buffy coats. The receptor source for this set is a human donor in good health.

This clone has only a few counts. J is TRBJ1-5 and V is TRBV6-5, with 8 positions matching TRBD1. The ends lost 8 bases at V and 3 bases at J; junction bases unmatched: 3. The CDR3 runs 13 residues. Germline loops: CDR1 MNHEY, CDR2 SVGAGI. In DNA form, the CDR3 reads TGTGCCAGCGGGGGACAGGACAATCAGCCCCAGCATTTT. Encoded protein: CASGGQDNQPQHF.

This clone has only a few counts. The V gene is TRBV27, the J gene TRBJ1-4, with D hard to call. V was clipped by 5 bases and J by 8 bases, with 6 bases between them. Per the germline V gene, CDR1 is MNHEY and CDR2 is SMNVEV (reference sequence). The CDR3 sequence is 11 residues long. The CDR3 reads CASSPREKLFF. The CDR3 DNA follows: TGTGCCAGCAGTCCCAGGGAAAAACTGTTTTTT.

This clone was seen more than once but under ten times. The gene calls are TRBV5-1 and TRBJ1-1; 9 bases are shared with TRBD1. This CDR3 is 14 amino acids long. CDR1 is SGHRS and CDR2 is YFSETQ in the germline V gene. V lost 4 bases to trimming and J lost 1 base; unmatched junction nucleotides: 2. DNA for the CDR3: TGCGCCAGCAGCAGGGGACAGGGGAACACTGAAGCTTTCTTT. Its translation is CASSRGQGNTEAFF.

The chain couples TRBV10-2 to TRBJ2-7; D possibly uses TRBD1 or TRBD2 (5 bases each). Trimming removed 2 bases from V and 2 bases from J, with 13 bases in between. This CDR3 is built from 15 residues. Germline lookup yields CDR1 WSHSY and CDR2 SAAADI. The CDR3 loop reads CASSEPFGDPYEQYF. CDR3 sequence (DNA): TGCGCCAGCAGTGAGCCGTTCGGGGACCCCTACGAGCAGTACTTC.

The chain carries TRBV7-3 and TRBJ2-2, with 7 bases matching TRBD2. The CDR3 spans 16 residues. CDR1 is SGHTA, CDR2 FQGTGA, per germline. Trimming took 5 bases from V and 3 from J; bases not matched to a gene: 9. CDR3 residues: CASSGRGGQYTGELFF. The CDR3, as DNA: TGTGCCAGCAGCGGGAGGGGTGGGCAATACACCGGGGAGCTGTTTTTT.

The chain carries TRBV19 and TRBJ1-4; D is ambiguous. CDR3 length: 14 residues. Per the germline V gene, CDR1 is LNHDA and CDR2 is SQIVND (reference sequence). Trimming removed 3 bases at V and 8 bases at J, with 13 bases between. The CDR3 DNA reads TGTGCCAGTAGTATGGCAGGAAGGTACGAAAAACTGTTTTTT. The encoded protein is CASSMAGRYEKLFF.

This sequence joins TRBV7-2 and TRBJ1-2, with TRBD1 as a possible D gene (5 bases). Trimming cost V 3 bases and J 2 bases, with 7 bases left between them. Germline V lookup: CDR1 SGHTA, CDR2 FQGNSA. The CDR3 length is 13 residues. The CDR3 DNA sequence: TGTGCCAGCAGCTTGGGGCGGAACTATGGCTACACCTTC. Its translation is CASSLGRNYGYTF.

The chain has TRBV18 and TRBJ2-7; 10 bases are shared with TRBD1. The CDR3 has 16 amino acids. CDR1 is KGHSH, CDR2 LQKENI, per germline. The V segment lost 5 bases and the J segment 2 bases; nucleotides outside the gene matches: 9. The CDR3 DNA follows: TGTGCCAGCTCATCCCCCTCCGGGACAGGGGCCTACGAGCAGTACTTC. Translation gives CASSSPSGTGAYEQYF.

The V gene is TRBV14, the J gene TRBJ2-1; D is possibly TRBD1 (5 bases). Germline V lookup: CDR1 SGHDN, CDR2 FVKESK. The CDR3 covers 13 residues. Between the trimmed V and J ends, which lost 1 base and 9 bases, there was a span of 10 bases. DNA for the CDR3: TGTGCCAGCAGCCAAGCGCAGGGCGGTGAGCAGTTCTTC. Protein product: CASSQAQGGEQFF.

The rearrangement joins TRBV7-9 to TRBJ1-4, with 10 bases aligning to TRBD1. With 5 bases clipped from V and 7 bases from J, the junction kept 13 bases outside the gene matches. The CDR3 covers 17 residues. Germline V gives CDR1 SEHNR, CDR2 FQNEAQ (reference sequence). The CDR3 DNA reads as TGTGCCAGCAGCCCTGGGACAGGGGTGTTTATGGGTGAAAAACTGTTTTTT. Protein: CASSPGTGVFMGEKLFF. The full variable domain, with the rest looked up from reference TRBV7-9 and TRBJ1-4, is DTGVSQNPRHKITKRGQNVTFRCDPISEHNRLYWYRQTLGQGPEFLTYFQNEAQLEKSRLLSDRFSAERPKGSFSTLEIQRTEQGDSAMYLCASSPGTGVFMGEKLFFGSGTQLSVL.

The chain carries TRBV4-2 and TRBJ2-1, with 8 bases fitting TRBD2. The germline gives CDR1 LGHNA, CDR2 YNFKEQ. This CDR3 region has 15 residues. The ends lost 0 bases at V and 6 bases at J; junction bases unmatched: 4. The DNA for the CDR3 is TGTGCCAGCAGCCAAGATAGAACTAGCGGCAATGAGCAGTTCTTC. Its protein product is CASSQDRTSGNEQFF.

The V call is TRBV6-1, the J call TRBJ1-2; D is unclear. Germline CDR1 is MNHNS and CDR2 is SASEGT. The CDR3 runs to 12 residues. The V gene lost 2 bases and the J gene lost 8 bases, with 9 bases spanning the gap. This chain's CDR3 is CASSELPSGYTF. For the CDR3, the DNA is TGTGCCAGCAGTGAATTGCCGAGCGGCTACACCTTC.

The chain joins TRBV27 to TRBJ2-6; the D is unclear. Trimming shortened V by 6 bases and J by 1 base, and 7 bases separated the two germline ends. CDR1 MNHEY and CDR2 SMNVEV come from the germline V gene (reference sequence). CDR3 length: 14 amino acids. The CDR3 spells CASRSVSGANVLTF. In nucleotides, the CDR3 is TGTGCCAGCAGATCGGTATCTGGGGCCAACGTCCTGACTTTC.

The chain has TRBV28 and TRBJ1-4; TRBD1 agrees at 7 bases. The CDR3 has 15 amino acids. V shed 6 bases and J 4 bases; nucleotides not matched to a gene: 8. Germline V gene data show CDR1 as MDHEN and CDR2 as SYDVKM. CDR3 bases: TGTGCCAGCAGCCGCCCGGGACAGCTTAATGAAAAACTGTTTTTT. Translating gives CASSRPGQLNEKLFF. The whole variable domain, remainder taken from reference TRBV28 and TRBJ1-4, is DVKVTQSSRYLVKRTGEKVFLECVQDMDHENMFWYRQDPGLGLRLIYFSYDVKMKEKGDIPEGYSVSREKKERFSLILESASTNQTSMYLCASSRPGQLNEKLFFGSGTQLSVL.

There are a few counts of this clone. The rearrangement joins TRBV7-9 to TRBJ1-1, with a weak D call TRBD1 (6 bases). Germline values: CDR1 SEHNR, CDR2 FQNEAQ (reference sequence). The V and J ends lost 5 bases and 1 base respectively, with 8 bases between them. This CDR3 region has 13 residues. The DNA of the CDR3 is TGTGCCAGCAGCCCCAGGGGGAACACTGAAGCTTTCTTT. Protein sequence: CASSPRGNTEAFF.

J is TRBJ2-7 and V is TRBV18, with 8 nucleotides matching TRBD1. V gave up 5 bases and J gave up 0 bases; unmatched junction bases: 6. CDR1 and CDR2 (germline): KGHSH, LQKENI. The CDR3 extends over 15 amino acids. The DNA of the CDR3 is TGTGCCAGCTCATCACAGGGGGTGAGCTCCTACGAGCAGTACTTC. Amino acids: CASSSQGVSSYEQYF.

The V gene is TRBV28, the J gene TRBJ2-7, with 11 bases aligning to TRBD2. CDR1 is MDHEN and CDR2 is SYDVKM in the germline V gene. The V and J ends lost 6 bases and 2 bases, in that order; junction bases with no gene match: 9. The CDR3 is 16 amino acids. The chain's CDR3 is CASSLGPSGRTYEQYF. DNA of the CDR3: TGTGCCAGCAGCTTGGGCCCTAGCGGGAGGACCTACGAGCAGTACTTC.

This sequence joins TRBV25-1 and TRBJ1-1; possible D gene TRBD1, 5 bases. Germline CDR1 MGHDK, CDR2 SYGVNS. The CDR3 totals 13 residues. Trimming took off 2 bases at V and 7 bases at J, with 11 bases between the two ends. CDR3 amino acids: CASSERGVVEAFF. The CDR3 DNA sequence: TGTGCCAGCAGTGAAAGAGGGGTGGTTGAAGCTTTCTTT.

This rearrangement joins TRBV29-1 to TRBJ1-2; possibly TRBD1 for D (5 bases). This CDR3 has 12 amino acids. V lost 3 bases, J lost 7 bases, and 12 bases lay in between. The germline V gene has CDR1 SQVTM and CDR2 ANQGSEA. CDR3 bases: TGCAGCGTTGACCAGGGAGGCTCTGGCTACACCTTC. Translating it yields CSVDQGGSGYTF.